The 17 T cell receptor beta chains in this list originate from one sample, sequenced in a study of hypomethylating agent response in myelodysplastic syndrome. Only in-frame clones appear in the TCRdb table, and some are missing; sequencing was by immunoSEQ multiplex PCR. Here the sample spans some 10,000 clones, 83% being singletons. The sequencing here drew on bone marrow, taken before or after starting hypomethylating agent treatment for myelodysplastic syndrome (not recorded which). These receptors were taken from a human donor with myelodysplastic syndrome.

This clone was picked up a small number of times. The rearrangement joins TRBV7-8 to TRBJ1-2; D is ambiguous. Germline V gives CDR1 SGHVS, CDR2 FQNEAQ. The V and J ends lost 1 base and 8 bases respectively, with 8 bases between them. The CDR3 consists of 12 residues. This CDR3 is CASSLGFDGYTF. The CDR3 DNA reads as TGTGCCAGCAGCTTAGGATTTGACGGCTACACCTTC.

This chain connects TRBV6-6 to TRBJ1-6; TRBD1 matches at 7 bases. This CDR3 region has 16 residues. V lost 0 bases, J lost 10 bases, and 9 bases stayed unmatched. Germline CDR1 MNHNY, CDR2 SVGAGI (reference sequence). The CDR3 is CASSYSVAGGESPLHF. CDR3 nucleotide sequence: TGTGCCAGCAGTTACTCGGTCGCAGGGGGGGAGTCACCCCTCCACTTT.

The gene calls are TRBV5-1 and TRBJ2-5; D tentatively reads TRBD1 or TRBD2 (5 bases each). V lost 3 bases and J lost 7, with 25 bases in between. The germline gives CDR1 SGHRS, CDR2 YFSETQ. This CDR3 is 17 amino acids long. CDR3 coding DNA: TGCGCCAGCAGCTGGGGCCTTGGGGGAGACGTTACGGCGACCCAGTACTTC. It yields the protein CASSWGLGGDVTATQYF.

This clone was detected a few times. The chain links TRBV5-4 to TRBJ1-2; D remains unclear. Per the germline V gene, CDR1 is SGHNT and CDR2 is YYREEE (reference sequence). V was shortened by 2 bases and J by 0 bases, with 8 bases between the two germline ends. The CDR3 is made up of 14 amino acids. The DNA of the CDR3 is TGTGCCAGCAGCTTCAGACAAACTAACTATGGCTACACCTTC. Residues: CASSFRQTNYGYTF.

V is TRBV10-3 and J is TRBJ1-2; maybe TRBD1 (5 bases). The CDR3 is 13 amino acids. The germline V gene encodes CDR1 ENHRY and CDR2 SYGVKD. Trimming removed 8 bases from V and 0 bases from J, with 10 bases in between. For the CDR3, the DNA is TGTGCCATCGATACAGGTACTAACTATGGCTACACCTTC. Its protein product is CAIDTGTNYGYTF.

The chain uses TRBV19 and TRBJ2-2; D ambiguous. Trimming stripped 6 bases from V and 3 bases from J, with 11 bases between. In germline, CDR1 is LNHDA, CDR2 SQIVND (reference sequence). This CDR3 spans 14 amino acids. The DNA for the CDR3 is TGTGCCAGTAGGTCTCTTCCATACACCGGGGAGCTGTTTTTT. This encodes CASRSLPYTGELFF. The complete variable domain, with remaining parts taken from reference TRBV19 and TRBJ2-2, reads DGGITQSPKYLFRKEGQNVTLSCEQNLNHDAMYWYRQDPGQGLRLIYYSQIVNDFQKGDIAEGYSVSREKKESFPLTVTSAQKNPTAFYLCASRSLPYTGELFFGEGSRLTVL.

The chain couples TRBV19 to TRBJ2-2; TRBD2 agrees at 9 bases. Germline CDR1 LNHDA, CDR2 SQIVND (reference sequence). The CDR3 is 16 amino acids. With V trimmed by 5 bases and J by 5 bases, 9 bases remained unmatched. The DNA of the CDR3 is TGTGCCAGTAGTCTTTACGGGCTAGCGGGAACCGGGGAGCTGTTTTTT. Encoded protein: CASSLYGLAGTGELFF.

V usage is TRBV5-1 and J usage is TRBJ2-2; D is perhaps TRBD2 (6 bases). Per germline, CDR1 SGHRS and CDR2 YFSETQ. V lost 7 bases to trimming and J lost 4 bases, with 17 bases between them. The CDR3 extends over 15 amino acids. The chain's CDR3 is CASGVALARTGELFF. CDR3 bases: TGCGCCAGCGGAGTGGCGCTAGCGCGCACCGGGGAGCTGTTTTTT. The full variable domain, in which reference TRBV5-1 and TRBJ2-2 provide the parts outside the CDR3, is KAGVTQTPRYLIKTRGQQVTLSCSPISGHRSVSWYQQTPGQGLQFLFEYFSETQRNKGNFPGRFSGRQFSNSRSEMNVSTLELGDSALYLCASGVALARTGELFFGEGSRLTVL.

The rearrangement joins TRBV2 to TRBJ2-4; D may be TRBD1 or TRBD2 (7 bases each). Germline V lookup: CDR1 SNHLY, CDR2 FYNNEI. V lost 0 bases and J lost 3, with 15 bases in between. The CDR3 spans 17 residues. CDR3 sequence: CASSEALGGGFKNIQYF. CDR3 coding DNA: TGTGCCAGCAGTGAAGCGCTGGGAGGGGGCTTCAAAAACATTCAGTACTTC.

CDR3 sequence reads: CSGRQGWDEQFF. The DNA of the CDR3 is TGCAGCGGCCGACAGGGTTGGGATGAGCAGTTCTTC. The V gene is TRBV29-1, the J gene TRBJ2-1, with 7 bases matching TRBD1. The germline V gene has CDR1 SQVTM and CDR2 ANQGSEA. This CDR3 spans 12 amino acids. The V and J ends lost 7 bases and 8 bases, in that order; junction bases with no gene match: 8.

The V and J genes are TRBV7-9 and TRBJ1-2, with TRBD1 as a possible D gene (5 bases). Deletions cut 4 bases from V and 3 bases from J, with 15 bases between. CDR3 length equals 15 residues. Germline V gene lookup returns CDR1 SEHNR and CDR2 FQNEAQ (reference sequence). The CDR3 is CASSSRQSEDYGYTF. The CDR3 DNA reads TGTGCCAGCAGCTCACGACAGTCTGAGGACTATGGCTACACCTTC.

V gene TRBV6-5 combines with J gene TRBJ2-5; 9 nucleotides match TRBD1. Near its end, the DNA agrees better with TRBJ2-7, so the J call may be wrong. Germline assignment: CDR1 MNHEY and CDR2 SVGAGI. The length of the CDR3 is 12 residues. DNA for the CDR3: TGTGCCAGCGGACAGGGGCTCTACGAGCAGTACTTC. It specifies CASGQGLYEQYF.

The rearrangement uses TRBV5-4 and TRBJ2-7; TRBD2 aligns across 9 bases. CDR1 and CDR2 (germline): SGHNT, YYREEE (reference sequence). The CDR3 extends over 19 amino acids. V lost 0 bases and J lost 5; bases outside the gene matches: 18. For the CDR3, the DNA is TGTGCCAGCAGCTTGGCCCTCCTCGGACTAGCGTCTCCGAGCGACGAGCAGTACTTC. It translates to CASSLALLGLASPSDEQYF.

The rearrangement joins TRBV11-2 to TRBJ2-3; maybe TRBD2 (5 bases). The CDR3 is 19 residues long. Germline V lookup: CDR1 SGHAT, CDR2 FQNNGV. V was cut by 4 bases and J by 0 bases, with 23 bases left in between. Here the CDR3 DNA reads TGTGCCAGCAGCTCGCGCAGTAGGGTGCGGGCGTCTAGCACAGATACGCAGTATTTT. Translating it yields CASSSRSRVRASSTDTQYF. The full variable domain, completed using reference TRBV11-2 and TRBJ2-3, is EAGVAQSPRYKIIEKRQSVAFWCNPISGHATLYWYQQILGQGPKLLIQFQNNGVVDDSQLPKDRFSAERLKGVDSTLKIQPAKLEDSAVYLCASSSRSRVRASSTDTQYFGPGTRLTVL.

The chain is built from TRBV15 and TRBJ2-3; D uncertain. V shed 7 bases and J shed 7 bases, with 15 bases lying between them. The germline CDR1 and CDR2 sequences are LNHNV and YYDKDF (reference sequence). The CDR3 extends over 13 amino acids. The CDR3 sequence: CATTSGRANTQYF. The DNA of the CDR3 is TGTGCCACCACCTCTGGGCGTGCAAATACGCAGTATTTT.

The table lists this clone with a count of one. The chain's CDR3 is CASSPPWTGGYGYTF. DNA for the CDR3: TGTGCCAGCTCACCACCGTGGACAGGGGGTTATGGCTACACCTTC. The chain has TRBV18 and TRBJ1-2; 10 bases map to TRBD1. The CDR3 length is 15 residues. V lost 0 bases, J lost 5 bases, and 3 bases stayed unmatched. Germline loops: CDR1 KGHSH, CDR2 LQKENI. Drawing the rest from reference TRBV18 and TRBJ1-2, the complete variable domain is NAGVMQNPRHLVRRRGQEARLRCSPMKGHSHVYWYRQLPEEGLKFMVYLQKENIIDESGMPKERFSAEFPKEGPSILRIQQVVRGDSAAYFCASSPPWTGGYGYTFGSGTRLTVV.

J is TRBJ1-1 and V is TRBV10-2; no clear D gene. The germline CDR1 and CDR2 sequences are WSHSY and SAAADI. V was trimmed by 8 bases and J by 7 bases, leaving 14 bases between them. The CDR3 runs to 12 residues. Here the CDR3 reads CASAHNPSEAFF. The CDR3 DNA follows: TGCGCCAGCGCCCACAATCCTAGTGAAGCTTTCTTT.